This T cell receptor beta chain stems from a study of blood T cell repertoires in COVID-19. The overall study: T cells, B-cell-depleted T cells, or PBMCs supplied cDNA or gDNA.

Trimming took 6 bases from V and 6 from J; bases not matched to a gene: 4. From germline, CDR1 is MNHEY and CDR2 SMNVEV (reference sequence). The CDR3 covers 12 residues. Clinical history as reported by participants underpinned cohort assignment. Authors' processing steps: Reference gene primer amplification yielded estimated nucleated cell counts. Profiled with immunoSEQ multiplex PCR; TCRdb holds only in-frame clones, not every one. V, J and clone size reflect that table, while D and trimming were determined from the DNA. In the table there are roughly 61,000 clones, under 80% of which are singletons.

The source is a woman aged 55-70 years who had been exposed to COVID-19. The chain uses TRBV27 and TRBJ2-7; the match to TRBD2 covers 8 bases. The sequenced material came from PBMCs or T cells enriched from blood (not recorded which). CDR3 sequence (DNA): TGTGCCAGCAGCCGGGGGGGGGTCGAGCAGTACTTC. As protein: CASSRGGVEQYF.